This T cell receptor (beta chain) was recorded in a study of blood T cell repertoires in COVID-19. This study enrolled people aged about 18 to 100 from about two dozen US geographic areas. This CDR3 spans 15 amino acids. Looked up from germline, CDR1 is SGHRS and CDR2 is YFSETQ. J lost 3 bases, V lost 4 bases, and 5 bases had no gene match. The method was immunoSEQ multiplex PCR; TCRdb's version includes in-frame clones alone and lacks a portion of them. The table has around 250,000 clones, 85% to 90% seen once. Input material: PBMCs or T cells enriched from blood (not recorded which). The chain is built from TRBV5-1 and TRBJ2-3, with 10 bases lining up with TRBD2. This receptor was obtained from a woman between 25 and 40 years old with acute COVID-19. This CDR3 is CASSPGTSETDTQYF. The DNA for the CDR3 is TGCGCCAGCAGCCCGGGGACTAGCGAAACAGATACGCAGTATTTT.